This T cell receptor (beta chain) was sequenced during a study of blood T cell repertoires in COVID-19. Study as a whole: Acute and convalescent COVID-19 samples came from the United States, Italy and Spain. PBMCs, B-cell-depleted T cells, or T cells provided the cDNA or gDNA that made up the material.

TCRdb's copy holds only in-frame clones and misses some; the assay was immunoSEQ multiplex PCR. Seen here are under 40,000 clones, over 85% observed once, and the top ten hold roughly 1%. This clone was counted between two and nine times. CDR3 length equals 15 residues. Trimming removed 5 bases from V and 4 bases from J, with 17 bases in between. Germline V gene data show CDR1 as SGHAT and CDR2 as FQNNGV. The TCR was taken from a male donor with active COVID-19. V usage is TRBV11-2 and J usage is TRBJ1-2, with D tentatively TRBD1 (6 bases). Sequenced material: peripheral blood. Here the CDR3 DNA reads TGTGCCAGCAGCCAGTCGGACAGCTCTGGCTATGGCTACACCTTC. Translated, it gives CASSQSDSSGYGYTF. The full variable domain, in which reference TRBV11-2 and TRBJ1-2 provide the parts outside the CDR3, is EAGVAQSPRYKIIEKRQSVAFWCNPISGHATLYWYQQILGQGPKLLIQFQNNGVVDDSQLPKDRFSAERLKGVDSTLKIQPAKLEDSAVYLCASSQSDSSGYGYTFGSGTRLTVV.